This entry lists 23 T cell receptor beta chains sequenced from one sample in a study of T cell responses to AZD1222 COVID-19 vaccine. Here immunoSEQ multiplex PCR was the method, and the copy in TCRdb shows in-frame clones only, minus some. Altogether approximately 170,000 clones are present, under 95% being singletons, with the ten largest covering roughly 5.5%. Here the sequenced sample was peripheral blood, taken 28 days after the second AZD1222 dose. These receptor sequences come from an adult who received the AZD1222 COVID-19 vaccine.

The rearrangement links TRBV5-1 to TRBJ2-3; D perhaps matches TRBD1 (6 bases). This CDR3 comprises 16 residues. V was pared by 0 bases and J by 2 bases, with 13 bases between. The germline gives CDR1 SGHRS, CDR2 YFSETQ. The CDR3 here is CASSLVAGEFTDTQYF. DNA for the CDR3: TGCGCCAGCAGCTTGGTGGCAGGGGAATTCACAGATACGCAGTATTTT.

The chain recombines TRBV5-8 with TRBJ2-2; D tentatively reads TRBD1 or TRBD2 (5 bases each). This CDR3 is 19 amino acids long. In germline, CDR1 is SGHTS, CDR2 YDEGEE. V was pared by 3 bases and J by 1 base, with 22 bases between. In nucleotides, the CDR3 is TGTGCCAGCAGCTCCTTTTTAAGGGGCGAGGGCAAGAACACCGGGGAGCTGTTTTTT. It translates to CASSSFLRGEGKNTGELFF.

This chain uses TRBV2 with TRBJ1-6; 9 bases align to TRBD1. From germline, CDR1 is SNHLY and CDR2 FYNNEI. Unmatched junction bases numbered 8, after V lost 6 bases and J lost 8 bases. This CDR3 has 15 residues. Here the CDR3 reads CASRPDRGRDSPLHF. In DNA, the CDR3 is TGTGCCAGCAGGCCGGACAGGGGAAGGGATTCACCCCTCCACTTT.

The CDR3 spells CASSRQGGGYTF. The CDR3 DNA is TGTGCCAGCAGTCGACAGGGTGGCGGCTACACCTTC. The V gene is TRBV28, the J gene TRBJ1-2; 7 nucleotides align to TRBD1. The CDR3 loop spans 12 amino acids. Trimming cost V 5 bases and J 8 bases; bases outside gene matches: 5. The germline CDR1 and CDR2 sequences are MDHEN and SYDVKM.

This clone was counted a few times. The V call is TRBV5-4, the J call TRBJ2-1; 11 nucleotides match TRBD2. With V trimmed by 0 bases and J by 6 bases, 14 bases remained unmatched. Germline V gene sequence: CDR1 SGHNT, CDR2 YYREEE (reference sequence). The CDR3 runs to 19 residues. CDR3 protein: CASSLGGTSGPRYVNEQFF. The CDR3 DNA is TGTGCCAGCAGCTTGGGGGGGACTAGCGGCCCCCGGTATGTCAATGAGCAGTTCTTC.

The gene calls are TRBV29-1 and TRBJ2-1, with D possibly being TRBD2 (6 bases). From germline, CDR1 is SQVTM and CDR2 ANQGSEA. CDR3 size: 16 residues. Deletions cut 6 bases from V and 1 base from J, with 19 bases between. CDR3 loop: CSVGTLPGWSYNEQFF. CDR3 nucleotides: TGCAGCGTAGGGACTCTCCCCGGGTGGTCCTACAATGAGCAGTTCTTC.

The chain recombines TRBV6-5 with TRBJ2-7; D perhaps matches TRBD2 (5 bases). CDR1 and CDR2 from the germline V gene are MNHEY and SVGAGI. The CDR3 is made up of 13 amino acids. V was shortened by 7 bases and J by 4 bases, with 14 bases between the two germline ends. This CDR3 reads CASIAHGEYEQYF. DNA for the CDR3: TGTGCCAGCATCGCTCATGGGGAGTACGAGCAGTACTTC.

The rearrangement uses TRBV6-5 and TRBJ2-2; D is tentatively TRBD1 or TRBD2 (5 bases each). Germline V lookup: CDR1 MNHEY, CDR2 SVGAGI. V dropped 6 bases and J dropped 7 bases, with 18 bases sitting between them. The CDR3 has 15 amino acids. CDR3 region: CASRRSGQAGGELFF. DNA of the CDR3: TGTGCCAGCAGACGATCGGGGCAGGCTGGCGGGGAGCTGTTTTTT.

The V call is TRBV6-5, the J call TRBJ2-1; D is uncertain. V was trimmed by 2 bases and J by 7 bases, leaving 3 bases between them. CDR3 length equals 11 residues. Germline CDR1 MNHEY, CDR2 SVGAGI. The CDR3 region is CASSYENEQFF. The CDR3 DNA reads as TGTGCCAGCAGTTACGAAAATGAGCAGTTCTTC.

This clone was counted once. The J gene is TRBJ2-6, the V gene TRBV5-1; D is ambiguous. Germline values: CDR1 SGHRS, CDR2 YFSETQ. V was pared by 0 bases and J by 0 bases, with 7 bases between. This CDR3 is 16 amino acids long. In DNA, the CDR3 is TGCGCCAGCAGCTTGGCCTTCTCCTCTGGGGCCAACGTCCTGACTTTC. Amino acid sequence: CASSLAFSSGANVLTF.

This chain joins TRBV27 and TRBJ2-7; the D is unclear. This CDR3 spans 13 amino acids. Germline-derived CDR1 and CDR2 are MNHEY and SMNVEV (reference sequence). Trimming stripped 6 bases from V and 1 base from J, with 10 bases between. CDR3 nucleotides: TGTGCCAGCAGCCCCTCCATGTCCTACGAGCAGTACTTC. This codes for CASSPSMSYEQYF.

This clone was detected once. The rearrangement uses TRBV9 and TRBJ2-2; D unclear. Germline lookup yields CDR1 SGDLS and CDR2 YYNGEE. V lost 0 bases and J lost 3, with 9 bases in between. The CDR3 contains 15 residues. The CDR3 region is CASSVGGEDTGELFF. CDR3 in DNA: TGTGCCAGCAGCGTAGGAGGCGAGGACACCGGGGAGCTGTTTTTT.

The chain is built from TRBV15 and TRBJ1-1; D is perhaps TRBD1 (5 bases). The CDR3 totals 15 residues. CDR1 is LNHNV and CDR2 is YYDKDF in the germline V gene (reference sequence). Between the trimmed V and J ends, which lost 3 bases and 6 bases, there was a span of 17 bases. CDR3 in DNA: TGTGCCACCAGCAGGGGCAGGGAGGGGACGGCTGAAGCTTTCTTT. This sequence encodes CATSRGREGTAEAFF.

V usage is TRBV7-9 and J usage is TRBJ2-1, with D unresolved. Germline-derived CDR1 and CDR2 are SEHNR and FQNEAQ (reference sequence). V was cut by 3 bases and J by 1 base, with 13 bases left in between. The CDR3 loop spans 16 amino acids. CDR3 sequence: CASSFSLRSSYNEQFF. CDR3 nucleotide sequence: TGTGCCAGCAGCTTTTCGTTACGGAGTTCCTACAATGAGCAGTTCTTC.

The J gene is TRBJ2-5, the V gene TRBV7-9; D is perhaps TRBD2 (6 bases). The CDR3 runs 13 residues. V was pared by 5 bases and J by 5 bases, with 12 bases between. Germline loops: CDR1 SEHNR, CDR2 FQNEAQ (reference sequence). The CDR3 here is CASSDSGRETQYF. CDR3 DNA: TGTGCCAGCAGCGATAGCGGTCGGGAGACCCAGTACTTC.

V and J are TRBV6-2 or TRBV6-3 and TRBJ1-1; TRBD1 might be the D (6 bases). The V end lost 6 bases, the J end lost 5 bases, and 25 bases lay between the germline ends. The CDR3 runs to 17 residues. The V gene's germline CDR1 is MNHEY and CDR2 SVGEGT. The CDR3 reads CASSQSRGSLWETEAFF. CDR3 coding DNA: TGTGCCAGCAGCCAATCCAGGGGATCCCTCTGGGAAACTGAAGCTTTCTTT.

The chain couples TRBV18 to TRBJ1-5, with D tentatively TRBD1 (6 bases). Germline values: CDR1 KGHSH, CDR2 LQKENI. Trimming removed 2 bases from V and 6 bases from J, with 14 bases in between. This CDR3 has 15 amino acids. The CDR3 sequence is CASSPVQGRGQPQHF. For the CDR3, the DNA is TGTGCCAGCTCACCAGTACAGGGCAGGGGTCAGCCCCAGCATTTT.

In DNA, the CDR3 is TGTGCCAGCTCACCACGCACAATGGGGGACACCGGGGAGCTGTTTTTT. The encoded protein is CASSPRTMGDTGELFF. The chain has TRBV18 and TRBJ2-2; either TRBD1 or TRBD2 may supply D (5 bases each). Per the germline V gene, CDR1 is KGHSH and CDR2 is LQKENI. V gave up 1 base and J gave up 3 bases, with 12 bases separating them. The CDR3 totals 16 residues.

This rearrangement joins TRBV5-1 to TRBJ2-5, with 8 bases fitting TRBD2. The CDR3 is 16 residues long. The V gene end was trimmed by 3 bases and the J gene end by 5 bases; junction bases not matched to a gene: 12. Germline-derived CDR1 and CDR2 are SGHRS and YFSETQ. In DNA, the CDR3 is TGCGCCAGCAGCTCCCGGGACCAGACGGGAGGGGAGACCCAGTACTTC. This gives the protein CASSSRDQTGGETQYF.

This chain joins TRBV4-1 and TRBJ1-1; D is perhaps TRBD1 (6 bases). There are 15 residues in the CDR3. The ends were cut back, 0 bases at V and 3 bases at J, with 11 bases in the middle. Germline V gives CDR1 MGHRA, CDR2 YSYEKL. CDR3 amino acids: CASSQDRQGYTEAFF. Here the CDR3 DNA reads TGCGCCAGCAGCCAAGATCGGCAGGGGTACACTGAAGCTTTCTTT.

The chain carries TRBV7-9 and TRBJ1-1; D is uncertain. V was trimmed by 1 base and J by 4 bases, leaving 10 bases between them. CDR1 SEHNR and CDR2 FQNEAQ come from the germline V gene (reference sequence). The length of the CDR3 is 14 residues. CDR3 coding DNA: TGTGCCAGCAGCTTAGACTGGGCGGGCACTGAAGCTTTCTTT. Its protein product is CASSLDWAGTEAFF. The complete variable domain, with remaining parts taken from reference TRBV7-9 and TRBJ1-1, reads DTGVSQNPRHKITKRGQNVTFRCDPISEHNRLYWYRQTLGQGPEFLTYFQNEAQLEKSRLLSDRFSAERPKGSFSTLEIQRTEQGDSAMYLCASSLDWAGTEAFFGQGTRLTVV.

The genes are TRBV19 and TRBJ1-5, with D unresolved. This CDR3 comprises 14 residues. Trimming took off 6 bases at V and 5 bases at J, with 14 bases between the two ends. CDR1 and CDR2 from the germline V gene are LNHDA and SQIVND (reference sequence). The CDR3 reads CASSSTVADQPQHF. The CDR3 DNA sequence: TGTGCCAGTAGCTCGACTGTAGCGGATCAGCCCCAGCATTTT.

V usage is TRBV18 and J usage is TRBJ2-7; 10 bases align to TRBD1. The CDR3 totals 14 residues. The germline V gene encodes CDR1 KGHSH and CDR2 LQKENI. Germline trimming cut 6 bases from V and 2 bases from J; bases unmatched to any gene: 4. This CDR3 is CASSQGTGAYEQYF. The CDR3 nucleotides are TGTGCCAGCTCCCAGGGGACAGGGGCCTACGAGCAGTACTTC.